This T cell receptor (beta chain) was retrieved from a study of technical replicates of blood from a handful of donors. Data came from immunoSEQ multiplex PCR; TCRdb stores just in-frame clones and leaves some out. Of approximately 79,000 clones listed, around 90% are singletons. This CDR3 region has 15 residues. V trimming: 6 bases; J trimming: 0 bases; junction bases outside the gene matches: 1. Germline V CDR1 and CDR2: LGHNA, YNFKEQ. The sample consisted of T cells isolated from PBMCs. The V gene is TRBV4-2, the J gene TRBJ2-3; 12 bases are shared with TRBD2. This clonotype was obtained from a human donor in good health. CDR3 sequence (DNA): TGTGCCAGCAGTCTAGCGGGAGGGAGCACAGATACGCAGTATTTT. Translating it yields CASSLAGGSTDTQYF.